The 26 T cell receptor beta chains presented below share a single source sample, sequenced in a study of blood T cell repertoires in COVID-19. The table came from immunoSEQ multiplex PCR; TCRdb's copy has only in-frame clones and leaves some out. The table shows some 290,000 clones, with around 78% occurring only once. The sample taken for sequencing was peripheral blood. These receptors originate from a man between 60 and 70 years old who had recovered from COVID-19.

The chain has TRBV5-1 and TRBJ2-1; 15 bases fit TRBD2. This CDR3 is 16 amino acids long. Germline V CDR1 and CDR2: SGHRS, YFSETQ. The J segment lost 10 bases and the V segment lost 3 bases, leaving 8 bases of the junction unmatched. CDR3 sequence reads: CASSSGLAGGYLEQFF. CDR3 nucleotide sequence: TGCGCCAGCAGCTCCGGACTAGCGGGGGGGTACTTAGAGCAGTTCTTC. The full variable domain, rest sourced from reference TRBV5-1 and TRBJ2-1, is KAGVTQTPRYLIKTRGQQVTLSCSPISGHRSVSWYQQTPGQGLQFLFEYFSETQRNKGNFPGRFSGRQFSNSRSEMNVSTLELGDSALYLCASSSGLAGGYLEQFFGPGTRLTVL.

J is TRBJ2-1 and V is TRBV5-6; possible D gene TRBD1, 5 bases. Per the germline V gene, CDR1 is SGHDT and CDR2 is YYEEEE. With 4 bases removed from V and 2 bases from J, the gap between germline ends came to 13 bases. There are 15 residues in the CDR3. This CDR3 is CASSLATEPYNEQFF. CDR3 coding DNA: TGTGCCAGCAGCCTCGCGACAGAGCCCTACAATGAGCAGTTCTTC.

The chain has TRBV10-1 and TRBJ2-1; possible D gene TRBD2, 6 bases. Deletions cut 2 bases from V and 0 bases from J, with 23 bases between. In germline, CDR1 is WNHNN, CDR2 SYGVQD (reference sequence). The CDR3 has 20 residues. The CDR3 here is CASSEPPGTHISSSYNEQFF. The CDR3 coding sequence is TGCGCCAGCAGTGAGCCCCCCGGGACTCATATTTCGAGCTCCTACAATGAGCAGTTCTTC.

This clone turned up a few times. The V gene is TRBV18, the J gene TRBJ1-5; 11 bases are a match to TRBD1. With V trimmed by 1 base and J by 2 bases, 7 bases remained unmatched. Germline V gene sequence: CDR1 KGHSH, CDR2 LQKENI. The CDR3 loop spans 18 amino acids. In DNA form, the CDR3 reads TGTGCCAGCTCACCACTGGACAGGGGGCGTTCGCGCAATCAGCCCCAGCATTTT. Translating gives CASSPLDRGRSRNQPQHF.

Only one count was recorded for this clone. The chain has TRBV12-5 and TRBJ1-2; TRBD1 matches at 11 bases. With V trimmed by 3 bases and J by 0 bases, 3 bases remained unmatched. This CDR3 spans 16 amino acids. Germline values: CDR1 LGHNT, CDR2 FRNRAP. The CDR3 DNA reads TGTGCTAGTGGTTTAGGACAGGGGGCATCTAACTATGGCTACACCTTC. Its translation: CASGLGQGASNYGYTF.

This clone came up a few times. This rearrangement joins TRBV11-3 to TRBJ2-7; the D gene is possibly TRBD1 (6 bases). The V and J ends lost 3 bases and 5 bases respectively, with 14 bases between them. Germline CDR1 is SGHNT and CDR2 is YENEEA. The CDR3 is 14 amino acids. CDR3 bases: TGTGCCAGCAGCTTGAACAGGGTCTCACACGAGCAGTACTTC. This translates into CASSLNRVSHEQYF.

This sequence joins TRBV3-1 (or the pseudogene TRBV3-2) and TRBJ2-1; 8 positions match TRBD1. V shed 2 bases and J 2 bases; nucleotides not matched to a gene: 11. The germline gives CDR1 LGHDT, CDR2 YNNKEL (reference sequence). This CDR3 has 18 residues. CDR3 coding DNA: TGTGCCAGCAGCCAAAAAATAAGGACAGGGACAACCTACAATGAGCAGTTCTTC. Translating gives CASSQKIRTGTTYNEQFF.

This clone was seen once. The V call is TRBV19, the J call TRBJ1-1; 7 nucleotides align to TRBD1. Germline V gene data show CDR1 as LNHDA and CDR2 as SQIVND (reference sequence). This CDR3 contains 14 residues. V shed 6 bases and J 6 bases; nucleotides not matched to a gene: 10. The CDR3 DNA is TGTGCCAGTAGGACAACCGGGGACAGAGCTGAAGCTTTCTTT. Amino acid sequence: CASRTTGDRAEAFF.

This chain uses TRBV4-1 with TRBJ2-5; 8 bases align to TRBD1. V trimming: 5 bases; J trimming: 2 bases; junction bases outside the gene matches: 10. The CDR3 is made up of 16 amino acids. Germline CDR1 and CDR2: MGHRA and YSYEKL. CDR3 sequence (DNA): TGCGCCAGCAGCAAAGGACAGGGAAAATGGCAAGAGACCCAGTACTTC. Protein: CASSKGQGKWQETQYF.

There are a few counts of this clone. CDR3 in amino acids: CASSRTTGTNSPLHF. DNA for the CDR3: TGTGCCAGCAGCCGGACGACAGGGACAAATTCACCCCTCCACTTT. The chain joins TRBV27 to TRBJ1-6, with 7 bases that match TRBD1. CDR1 is MNHEY and CDR2 is SMNVEV in the germline V gene (reference sequence). The CDR3 has 15 amino acids. V dropped 6 bases and J dropped 7; count of bases not matched to a gene: 9.

The CDR3 sequence is CASSVHPHSNQPQHF. CDR3 DNA sequence: TGTGCCAGCAGCGTACACCCGCATAGCAATCAGCCCCAGCATTTT. The V and J genes are TRBV4-2 and TRBJ1-5; D remains unclear. The CDR3 is 15 amino acids. CDR1 and CDR2 from the germline V gene are LGHNA and YNFKEQ. Trimming shortened V by 5 bases and J by 0 bases, and 11 bases separated the two germline ends.

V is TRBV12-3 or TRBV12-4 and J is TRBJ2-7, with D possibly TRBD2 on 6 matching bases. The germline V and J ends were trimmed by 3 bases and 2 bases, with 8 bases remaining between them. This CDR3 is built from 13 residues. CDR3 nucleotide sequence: TGTGCCAGCAGTTTGGAGGGAACCTACGAGCAGTACTTC. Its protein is CASSLEGTYEQYF.

The CDR3 region has the DNA TGTGCCAGCAGCCCGACACGTGCCGCCGGGGAGCTGTTTTTT. As protein: CASSPTRAAGELFF. This rearrangement joins TRBV7-2 to TRBJ2-2; D gene uncertain. Trimming pared 5 bases from V and 6 bases from J, leaving 13 bases between. The CDR3 runs to 14 residues. CDR1 SGHTA and CDR2 FQGNSA come from the germline V gene.

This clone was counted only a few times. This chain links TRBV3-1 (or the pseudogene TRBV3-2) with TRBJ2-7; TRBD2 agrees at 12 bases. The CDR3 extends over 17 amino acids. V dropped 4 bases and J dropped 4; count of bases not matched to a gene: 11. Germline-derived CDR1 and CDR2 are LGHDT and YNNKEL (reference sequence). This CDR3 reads CASSPRPLAGGLYEQYF. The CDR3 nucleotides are TGTGCCAGCAGCCCACGCCCTCTAGCGGGAGGGCTGTACGAGCAGTACTTC.

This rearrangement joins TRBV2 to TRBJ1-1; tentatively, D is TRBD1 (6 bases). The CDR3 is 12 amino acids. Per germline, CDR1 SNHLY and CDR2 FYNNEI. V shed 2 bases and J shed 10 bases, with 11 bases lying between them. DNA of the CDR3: TGTGCCAGCAGTGAACCGGGCAGGGGAGCTTTCTTT. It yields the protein CASSEPGRGAFF.

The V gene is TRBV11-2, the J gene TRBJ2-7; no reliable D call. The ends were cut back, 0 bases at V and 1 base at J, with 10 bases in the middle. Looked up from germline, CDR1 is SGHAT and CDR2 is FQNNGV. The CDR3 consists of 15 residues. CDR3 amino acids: CASSLEAPVSYEQYF. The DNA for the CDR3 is TGTGCCAGCAGCTTAGAGGCCCCAGTTTCCTACGAGCAGTACTTC.

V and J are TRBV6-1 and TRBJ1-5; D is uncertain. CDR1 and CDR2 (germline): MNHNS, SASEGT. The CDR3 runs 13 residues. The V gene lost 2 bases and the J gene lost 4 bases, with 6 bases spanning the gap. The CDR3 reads CASSENGNQPQHF. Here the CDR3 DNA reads TGTGCCAGCAGTGAAAACGGGAATCAGCCCCAGCATTTT.

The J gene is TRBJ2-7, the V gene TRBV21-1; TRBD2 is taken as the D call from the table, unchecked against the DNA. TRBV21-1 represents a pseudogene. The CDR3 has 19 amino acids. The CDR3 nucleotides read TGTGCCAGCAGCAAAGCCCCTGACTCTTTTGATCCAAGCTCCTACGAGCAGTACTTC. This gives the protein CASSKAPDSFDPSSYEQYF.

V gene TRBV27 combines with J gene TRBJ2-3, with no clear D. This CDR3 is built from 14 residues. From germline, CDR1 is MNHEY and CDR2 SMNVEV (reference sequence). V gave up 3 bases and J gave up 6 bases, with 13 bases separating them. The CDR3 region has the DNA TGTGCCAGCAGTTTTACGTGGGCTGCGGATACGCAGTATTTT. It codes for CASSFTWAADTQYF.

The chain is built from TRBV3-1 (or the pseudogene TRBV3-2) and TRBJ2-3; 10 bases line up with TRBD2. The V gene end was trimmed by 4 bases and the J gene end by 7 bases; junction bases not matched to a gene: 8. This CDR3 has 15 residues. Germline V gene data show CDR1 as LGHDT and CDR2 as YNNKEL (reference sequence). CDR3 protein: CASSPASGSVNTQYF. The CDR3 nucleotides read TGTGCCAGCAGCCCCGCTAGCGGGAGCGTTAATACGCAGTATTTT.

The CDR3, as DNA: TGTGCCAGCTCACTAACGACAGCAACCGGCAACTATGGCTACACCTTC. Its protein is CASSLTTATGNYGYTF. The chain is built from TRBV18 and TRBJ1-2, with D tentatively TRBD1 (5 bases). Trimming took off 4 bases at V and 2 bases at J, with 17 bases between the two ends. The CDR3 loop spans 16 amino acids. Germline CDR1 and CDR2: KGHSH and LQKENI.

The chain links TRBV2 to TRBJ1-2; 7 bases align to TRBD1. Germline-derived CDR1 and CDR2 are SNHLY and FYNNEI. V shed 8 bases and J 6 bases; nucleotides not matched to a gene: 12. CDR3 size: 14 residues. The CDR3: CASRNRGFRNGYTF. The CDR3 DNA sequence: TGTGCCAGCCGGAACAGGGGCTTTAGAAATGGCTACACCTTC.

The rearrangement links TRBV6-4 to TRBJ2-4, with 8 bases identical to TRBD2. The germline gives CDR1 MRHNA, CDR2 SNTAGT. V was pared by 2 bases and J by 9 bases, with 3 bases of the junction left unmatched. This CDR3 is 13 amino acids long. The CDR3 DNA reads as TGTGCCAGCAGTGACCAACGGGGGGGCATTCAGTACTTC. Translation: CASSDQRGGIQYF.

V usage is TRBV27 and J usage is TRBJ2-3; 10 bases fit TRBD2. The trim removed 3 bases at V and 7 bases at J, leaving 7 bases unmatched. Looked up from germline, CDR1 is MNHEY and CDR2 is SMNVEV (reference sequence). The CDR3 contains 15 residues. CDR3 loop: CASSFRLAGVNTQYF. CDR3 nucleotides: TGTGCCAGCAGTTTCAGGCTAGCGGGAGTAAATACGCAGTATTTT.

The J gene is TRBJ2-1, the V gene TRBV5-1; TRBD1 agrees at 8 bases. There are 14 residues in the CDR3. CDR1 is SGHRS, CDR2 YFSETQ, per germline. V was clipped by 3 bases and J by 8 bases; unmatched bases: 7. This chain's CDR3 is CASSSGTGSYEQFF. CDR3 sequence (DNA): TGCGCCAGCAGCTCCGGGACAGGATCTTATGAGCAGTTCTTC.

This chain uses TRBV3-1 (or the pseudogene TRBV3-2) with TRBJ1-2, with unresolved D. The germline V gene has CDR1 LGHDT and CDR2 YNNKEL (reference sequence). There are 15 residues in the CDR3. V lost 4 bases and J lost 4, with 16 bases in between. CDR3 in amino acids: CASSPSVGRVYGYTF. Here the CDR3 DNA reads TGTGCCAGCAGCCCTTCGGTGGGGAGAGTCTATGGCTACACCTTC.